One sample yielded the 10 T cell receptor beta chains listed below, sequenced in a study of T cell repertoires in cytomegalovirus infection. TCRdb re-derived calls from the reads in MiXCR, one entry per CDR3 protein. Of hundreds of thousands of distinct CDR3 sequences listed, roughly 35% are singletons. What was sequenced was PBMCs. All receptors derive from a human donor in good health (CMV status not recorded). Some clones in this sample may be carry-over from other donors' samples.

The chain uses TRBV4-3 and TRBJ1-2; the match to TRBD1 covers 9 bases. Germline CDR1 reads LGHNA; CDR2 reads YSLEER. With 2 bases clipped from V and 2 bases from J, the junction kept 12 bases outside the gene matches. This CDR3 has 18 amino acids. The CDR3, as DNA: TGCGCCAGCAGCCAAATATATGGGACAGGGAAAAGAAACTATGGCTACACCTTC. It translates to CASSQIYGTGKRNYGYTF.

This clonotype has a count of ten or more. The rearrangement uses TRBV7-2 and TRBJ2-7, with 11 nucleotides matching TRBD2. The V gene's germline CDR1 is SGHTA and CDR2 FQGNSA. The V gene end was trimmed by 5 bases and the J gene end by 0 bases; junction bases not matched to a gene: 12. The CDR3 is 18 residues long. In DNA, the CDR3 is TGTGCCAGCAGCCTTGGGCTAGCGGGAGGCCGAAGCTCCTACGAGCAGTACTTC. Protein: CASSLGLAGGRSSYEQYF.

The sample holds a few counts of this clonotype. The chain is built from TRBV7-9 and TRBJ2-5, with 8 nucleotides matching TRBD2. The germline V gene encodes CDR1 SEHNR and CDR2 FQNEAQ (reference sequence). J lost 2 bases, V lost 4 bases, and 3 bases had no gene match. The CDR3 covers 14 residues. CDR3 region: CASSSGTRQETQYF. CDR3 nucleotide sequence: TGTGCCAGCAGCTCCGGGACTAGACAAGAGACCCAGTACTTC.

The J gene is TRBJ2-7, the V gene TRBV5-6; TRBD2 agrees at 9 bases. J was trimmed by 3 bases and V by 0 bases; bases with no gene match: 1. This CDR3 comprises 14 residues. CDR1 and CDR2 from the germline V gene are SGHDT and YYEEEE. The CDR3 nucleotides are TGTGCCAGCAGCTTGGAAGCGGGGGGCTACGAGCAGTACTTC. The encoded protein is CASSLEAGGYEQYF.

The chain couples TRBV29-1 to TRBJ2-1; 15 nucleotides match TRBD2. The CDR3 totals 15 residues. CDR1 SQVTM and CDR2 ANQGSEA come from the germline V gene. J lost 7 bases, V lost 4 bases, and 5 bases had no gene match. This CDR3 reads CSVGGLAGGVNEQFF. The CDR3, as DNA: TGCAGCGTTGGGGGACTAGCGGGGGGAGTAAATGAGCAGTTCTTC.

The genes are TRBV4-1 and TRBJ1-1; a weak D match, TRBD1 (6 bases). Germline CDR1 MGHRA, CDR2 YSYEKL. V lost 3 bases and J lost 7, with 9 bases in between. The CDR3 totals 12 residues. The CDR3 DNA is TGCGCCAGCAGCCACGGGGGCTATGAAGCTTTCTTT. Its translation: CASSHGGYEAFF.

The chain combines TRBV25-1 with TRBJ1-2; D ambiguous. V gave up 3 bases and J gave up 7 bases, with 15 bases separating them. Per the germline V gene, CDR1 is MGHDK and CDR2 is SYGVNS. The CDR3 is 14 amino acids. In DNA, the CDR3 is TGTGCCAGCAGTGAGGACCGATTGGCGGTTGGCTACACCTTC. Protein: CASSEDRLAVGYTF.

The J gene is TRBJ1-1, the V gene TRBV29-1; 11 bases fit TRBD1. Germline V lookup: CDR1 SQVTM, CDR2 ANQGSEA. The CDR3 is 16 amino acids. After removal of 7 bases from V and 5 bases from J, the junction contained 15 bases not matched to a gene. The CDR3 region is CSGAGSVGTGGTEAFF. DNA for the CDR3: TGCAGCGGGGCCGGATCTGTGGGGACAGGGGGTACTGAAGCTTTCTTT.

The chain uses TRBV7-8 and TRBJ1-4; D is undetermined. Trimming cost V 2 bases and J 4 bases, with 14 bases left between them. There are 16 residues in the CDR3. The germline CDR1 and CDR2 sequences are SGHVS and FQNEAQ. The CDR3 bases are TGTGCCAGCAGCTTATTACCGGCGCGGAGTAATGAAAAACTGTTTTTT. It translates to CASSLLPARSNEKLFF.

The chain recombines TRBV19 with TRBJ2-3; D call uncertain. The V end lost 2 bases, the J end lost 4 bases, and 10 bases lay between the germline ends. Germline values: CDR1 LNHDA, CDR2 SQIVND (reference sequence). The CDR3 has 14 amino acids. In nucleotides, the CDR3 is TGTGCCAGTAGTATAACAGCCGAGGCAGATACGCAGTATTTT. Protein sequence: CASSITAEADTQYF.